Given below is one T cell receptor beta chain in context. The target antigen is unknown. This PCR relied on a set of 60 Vbeta primers and 13 Jbeta primers. TCRdb's copy holds only in-frame clones and misses some; the assay was immunoSEQ multiplex PCR. The sample yields about 140,000 clones, 55% to 80% seen once. The data originate from a study of cytomegalovirus exposure and HLA in healthy donors. Findings of the study overall: Later analysis identified a missense DCLRE1C variant that was linked to TCR beta V- and J-gene trimming. The productive fraction for most TCR beta V segments was about 90% or about 30% in an earlier analysis. Reports state that TCR beta sequences accurately predicted most subjects' HLA-A and HLA-B alleles. Overall, approximately 150 TCR beta chains were annotated as cytomegalovirus-associated.

J was trimmed by 6 bases and V by 0 bases; bases with no gene match: 13. The CDR3 totals 18 residues. The germline V gene has CDR1 SGHRS and CDR2 YFSETQ. The rearrangement links TRBV5-1 to TRBJ2-1, with TRBD1 matching over 9 bases. The source of this sequence is a human donor in good health. The sequenced sample was PBMCs. CDR3 residues: CASSLVPPGQGLSNEQFF. DNA for the CDR3: TGCGCCAGCAGCTTGGTTCCGCCGGGACAGGGTTTAAGCAATGAGCAGTTCTTC.